This entry lists 9 T cell receptor beta chains sequenced from one sample in a study of neurological immune-mediated disorders. TCRdb reprocessed the 5' RACE reads with MiXCR, giving one entry per CDR3 protein. The sample has 50,000 or so distinct CDR3 sequences, approximately 15% seen once. The specimen was PBMCs. Receptor source: a man aged 60-69 years in good health.

There are many counts of this clonotype. The rearrangement joins TRBV20-1 to TRBJ2-6; no reliable D call. This CDR3 region has 13 residues. Germline CDR1 and CDR2: DFQATT and SNEGSKA (reference sequence). Trimming took 6 bases from V and 0 from J, leaving 6 bases between them. The CDR3 protein is CSAPSSGANVLTF. CDR3 bases: TGCAGTGCCCCCTCCTCTGGGGCCAACGTCCTGACTTTC.

This clonotype was seen many times. This chain links TRBV15 with TRBJ1-5, with a possible D match to TRBD1 (5 bases). Trimming shortened V by 2 bases and J by 4 bases, and 12 bases separated the two germline ends. Germline V gene data show CDR1 as LNHNV and CDR2 as YYDKDF (reference sequence). This CDR3 is 15 amino acids long. CDR3 coding DNA: TGTGCCACCAGCAGAAACCCGGGGGGGAATCAGCCCCAGCATTTT. Translation: CATSRNPGGNQPQHF.

This clonotype has at least ten counts. The V gene is TRBV6-1, the J gene TRBJ1-2, with 8 bases lining up with TRBD1. The V segment lost 8 bases and the J segment 5 bases; nucleotides outside the gene matches: 10. The length of the CDR3 is 14 residues. CDR1 is MNHNS and CDR2 is SASEGT in the germline V gene. The CDR3 loop reads CASYGDRSLYGYTF. The DNA for the CDR3 is TGTGCCAGCTATGGGGACAGGTCGCTTTATGGCTACACCTTC.

At least ten counts were recorded for this clonotype. J is TRBJ2-1 and V is TRBV20-1, with 11 positions matching TRBD2. The germline CDR1 and CDR2 sequences are DFQATT and SNEGSKA (reference sequence). CDR3 size: 12 residues. This CDR3 is CGAGTSGREQFF. As DNA, the CDR3 is TGCGGAGCCGGGACTAGCGGTCGTGAGCAGTTCTTC.

This clonotype qualifies as medium-sized (0.01 to 0.1%). The chain carries TRBV5-1 and TRBJ1-2; no definite D call. From germline, CDR1 is SGHRS and CDR2 YFSETQ. The V gene lost 0 bases and the J gene lost 6 bases, with 9 bases spanning the gap. The CDR3 covers 13 residues. CDR3 residues: CASSLGREDGYTF. The CDR3 DNA follows: TGCGCCAGCAGCTTGGGAAGGGAAGATGGCTACACCTTC.

This clonotype has a count of ten or more. The chain uses TRBV6-2 or TRBV6-3 and TRBJ2-7, with 8 positions matching TRBD2. This CDR3 region has 16 residues. Germline lookup yields CDR1 MNHEY and CDR2 SVGEGT. V was pared by 0 bases and J by 4 bases, with 8 bases of the junction left unmatched. For the CDR3, the DNA is TGTGCCAGCAGTTACTCGATTAGCGGGAAGGAATACGAGCAGTACTTC. Protein sequence: CASSYSISGKEYEQYF.

V is TRBV7-9 and J is TRBJ1-1, with D unresolved. The CDR3 runs to 15 residues. The V and J ends lost 9 bases and 4 bases respectively, with 21 bases between them. From germline, CDR1 is SEHNR and CDR2 FQNEAQ (reference sequence). The CDR3 is CARNLDLLGSTEAFF. For the CDR3, the DNA is TGTGCCAGGAACTTAGACCTACTCGGGAGCACTGAAGCTTTCTTT.

The chain employs TRBV9 and TRBJ2-7; TRBD1 might be the D (6 bases). CDR3 size: 13 residues. The germline V and J ends were trimmed by 3 bases and 6 bases, with 13 bases remaining between them. Germline CDR1 and CDR2: SGDLS and YYNGEE. CDR3 residues: CASSAITGTEQYF. DNA for the CDR3: TGTGCCAGCAGCGCAATTACAGGGACCGAGCAGTACTTC.

In this sample, this clonotype turned up many times. The chain joins TRBV29-1 to TRBJ2-1; the D gene is possibly TRBD2 (7 bases). Germline V CDR1 and CDR2: SQVTM, ANQGSEA. The V gene lost 5 bases and the J gene lost 0 bases, with 14 bases spanning the gap. This CDR3 is 15 amino acids long. CDR3 bases: TGCAGCGTTCGGGCGGGGGCGAGCTCCTACAATGAGCAGTTCTTC. It yields the protein CSVRAGASSYNEQFF.